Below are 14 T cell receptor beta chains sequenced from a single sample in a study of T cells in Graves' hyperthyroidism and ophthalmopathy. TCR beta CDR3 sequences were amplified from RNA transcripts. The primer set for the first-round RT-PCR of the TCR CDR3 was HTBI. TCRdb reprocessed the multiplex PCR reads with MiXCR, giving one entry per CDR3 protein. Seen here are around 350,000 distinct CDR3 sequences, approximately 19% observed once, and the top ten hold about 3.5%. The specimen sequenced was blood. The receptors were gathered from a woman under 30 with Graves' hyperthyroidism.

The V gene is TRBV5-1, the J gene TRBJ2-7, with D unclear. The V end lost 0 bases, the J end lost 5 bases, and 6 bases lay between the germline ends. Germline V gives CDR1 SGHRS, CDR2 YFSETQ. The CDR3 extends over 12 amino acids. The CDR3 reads CASSLEFHEQYF. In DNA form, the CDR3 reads TGCGCCAGCAGCTTGGAGTTCCACGAGCAGTACTTC.

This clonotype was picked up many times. The CDR3 DNA reads as TGTGCCAGCAGTATCCGGGGGGACCCCCGAAACACCATATATTTT. Amino acid sequence: CASSIRGDPRNTIYF. The chain joins TRBV6-1 to TRBJ1-3; a possible D gene is TRBD1 (5 bases). The CDR3 contains 15 residues. With 5 bases removed from V and 5 bases from J, the gap between germline ends came to 16 bases. Per germline, CDR1 MNHNS and CDR2 SASEGT.

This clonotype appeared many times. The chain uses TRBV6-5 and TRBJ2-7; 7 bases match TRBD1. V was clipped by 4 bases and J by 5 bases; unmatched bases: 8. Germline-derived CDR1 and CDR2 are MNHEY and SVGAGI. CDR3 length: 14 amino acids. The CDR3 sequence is CASSWEVQGNEQYF. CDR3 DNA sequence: TGTGCCAGCAGTTGGGAAGTACAGGGGAACGAGCAGTACTTC.

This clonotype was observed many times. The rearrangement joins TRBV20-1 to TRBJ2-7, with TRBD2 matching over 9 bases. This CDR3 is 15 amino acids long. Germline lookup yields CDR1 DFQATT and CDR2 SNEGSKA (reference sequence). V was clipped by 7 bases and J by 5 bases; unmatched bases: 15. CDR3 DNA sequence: TGCAGTGTCCTTCGCGGGGGGGCAGGGTCCGACGAGCAGTACTTC. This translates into CSVLRGGAGSDEQYF.

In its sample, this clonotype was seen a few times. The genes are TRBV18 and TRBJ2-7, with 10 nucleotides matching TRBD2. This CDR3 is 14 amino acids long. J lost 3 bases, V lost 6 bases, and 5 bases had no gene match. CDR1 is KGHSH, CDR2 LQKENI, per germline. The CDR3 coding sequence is TGTGCCAGCTCCGGGCGACTAGCGGGCTACGAGCAGTACTTC. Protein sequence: CASSGRLAGYEQYF.

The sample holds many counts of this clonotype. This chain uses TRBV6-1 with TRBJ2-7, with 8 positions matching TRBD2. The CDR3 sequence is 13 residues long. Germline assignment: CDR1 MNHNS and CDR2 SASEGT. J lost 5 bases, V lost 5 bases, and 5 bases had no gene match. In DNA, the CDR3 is TGTGCCAGCAGTCCGGGGGGGGTCCACGAGCAGTACTTC. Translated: CASSPGGVHEQYF.

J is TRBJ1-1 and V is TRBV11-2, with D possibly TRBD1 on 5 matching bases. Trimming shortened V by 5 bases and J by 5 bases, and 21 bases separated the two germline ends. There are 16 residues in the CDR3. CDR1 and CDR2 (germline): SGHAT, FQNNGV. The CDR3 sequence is CASSPLAPRERTEAFF. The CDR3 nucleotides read TGTGCCAGCAGCCCCCTTGCCCCCAGGGAAAGGACTGAAGCTTTCTTT.

CDR3 sequence: CASSIAPGDSGNTIYF. The CDR3 DNA follows: TGTGCCAGCTCAATCGCCCCCGGGGACTCTGGAAACACCATATATTTT. The chain couples TRBV18 to TRBJ1-3; D not resolved. CDR3 length equals 16 residues. Per germline, CDR1 KGHSH and CDR2 LQKENI. The V end lost 5 bases, the J end lost 0 bases, and 14 bases lay between the germline ends.

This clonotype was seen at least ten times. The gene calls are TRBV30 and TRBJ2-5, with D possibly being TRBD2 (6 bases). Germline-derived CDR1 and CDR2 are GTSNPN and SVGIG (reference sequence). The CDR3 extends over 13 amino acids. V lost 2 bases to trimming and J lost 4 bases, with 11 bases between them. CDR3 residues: CAWSSGVSETQYF. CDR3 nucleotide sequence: TGTGCCTGGAGTTCGGGAGTATCAGAGACCCAGTACTTC.

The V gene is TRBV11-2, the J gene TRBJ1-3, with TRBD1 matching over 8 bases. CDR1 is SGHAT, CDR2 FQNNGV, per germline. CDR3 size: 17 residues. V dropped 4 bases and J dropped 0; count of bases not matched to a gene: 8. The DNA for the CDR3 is TGTGCCAGCAGCTCCGGACAGGGTCGATACTCTGGAAACACCATATATTTT. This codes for CASSSGQGRYSGNTIYF.

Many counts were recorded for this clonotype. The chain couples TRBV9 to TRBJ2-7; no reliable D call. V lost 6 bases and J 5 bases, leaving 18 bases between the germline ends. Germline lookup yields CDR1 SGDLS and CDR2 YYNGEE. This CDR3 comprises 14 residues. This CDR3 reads CASTQGPIPDEQYF. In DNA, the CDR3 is TGTGCCAGCACCCAAGGGCCGATACCCGACGAGCAGTACTTC.

The CDR3 region is CASSAAFLEQETQYF. Written as DNA, the CDR3 is TGTGCCAGCAGTGCAGCTTTCCTAGAACAAGAGACCCAGTACTTC. The genes are TRBV6-1 and TRBJ2-5; D gene uncertain. V was clipped by 4 bases and J by 2 bases, with 14 bases between them. CDR1 is MNHNS and CDR2 is SASEGT in the germline V gene. The CDR3 is 15 amino acids.

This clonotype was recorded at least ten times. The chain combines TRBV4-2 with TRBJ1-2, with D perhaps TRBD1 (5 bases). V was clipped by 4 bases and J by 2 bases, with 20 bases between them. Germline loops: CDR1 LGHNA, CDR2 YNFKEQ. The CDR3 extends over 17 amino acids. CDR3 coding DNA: TGTGCCAGCAGCCGGGGAGGAGCGACAGCTTTAAACTATGGCTACACCTTC. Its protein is CASSRGGATALNYGYTF.

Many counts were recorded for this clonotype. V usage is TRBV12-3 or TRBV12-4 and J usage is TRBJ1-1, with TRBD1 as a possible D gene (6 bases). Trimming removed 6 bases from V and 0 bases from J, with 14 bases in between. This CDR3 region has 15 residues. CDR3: CASRRGDSLNTEAFF. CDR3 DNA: TGTGCCAGCAGGAGGGGGGACTCGTTGAACACTGAAGCTTTCTTT.